This T cell receptor (beta chain) was identified in a study of T cells in localized non-small cell lung cancer. The study, taken as a whole, reports: Sequence data derive from only one tumor region, so heterogeneity remains possible.

This clone has a handful of counts. What it binds is unknown. TCRdb's table, derived via immunoSEQ multiplex PCR, lists solely in-frame clones and lacks some. The top ten hold 12% to 15% of the sample, which has approximately 2,000 clones, about 21% seen once. This CDR3 region has 16 residues. Germline CDR1 reads SGDLS; CDR2 reads YYNGEE. Trimming cost V 0 bases and J 8 bases; bases outside gene matches: 8. The V gene is TRBV9, the J gene TRBJ2-1, with 10 nucleotides matching TRBD1. This material consisted of lung tumor tissue, taken before any cancer treatment. This sequence was found in a male donor aged 60 or over with stage I lung adenocarcinoma. DNA for the CDR3: TGTGCCAGCAGCGTAGTAGGGACAGGGGTTGTCTATGAGCAGTTCTTC. Amino acids: CASSVVGTGVVYEQFF.